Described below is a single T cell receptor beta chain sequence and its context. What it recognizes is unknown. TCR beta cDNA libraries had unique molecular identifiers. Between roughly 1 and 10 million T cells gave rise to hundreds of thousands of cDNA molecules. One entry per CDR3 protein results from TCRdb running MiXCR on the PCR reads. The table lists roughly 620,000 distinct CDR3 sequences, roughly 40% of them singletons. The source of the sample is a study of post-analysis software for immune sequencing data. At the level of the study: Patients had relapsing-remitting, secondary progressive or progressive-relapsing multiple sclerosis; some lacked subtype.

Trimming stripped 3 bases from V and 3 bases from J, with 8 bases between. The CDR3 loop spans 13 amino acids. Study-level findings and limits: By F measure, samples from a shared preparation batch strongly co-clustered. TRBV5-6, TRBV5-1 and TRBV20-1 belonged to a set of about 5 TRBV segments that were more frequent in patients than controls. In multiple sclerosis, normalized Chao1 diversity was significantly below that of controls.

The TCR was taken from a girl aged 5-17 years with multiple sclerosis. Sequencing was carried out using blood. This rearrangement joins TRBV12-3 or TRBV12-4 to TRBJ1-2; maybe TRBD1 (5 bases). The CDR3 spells CASSFARDYGYTF. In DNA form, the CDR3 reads TGTGCCAGCAGTTTCGCCAGGGACTATGGCTACACCTTC.